This T cell receptor beta chain was identified during a study of T cell responses to AZD1222 COVID-19 vaccine (dated by TCRdb to the early 2020s). As for the study more broadly: AZD1222 recipients with second doses at about 4 weeks or about 12 weeks were pooled, because spike-specific TCR depth and breadth did not differ between schedules. TCR sequencing covered more than 230 trial participants: about 210 given two doses of AZD1222 and 26 given two doses of MenACWY control vaccine. Enrollment into the trials was organized by age into subgroups of 18-55, 56-69 and 70-plus years, and those subgroups contained approximately 160, 26 and 62 TCR-sequenced participants, respectively.

Germline trimming amounts to 3 bases on V and 2 bases on J, with 4 as the count of junction bases outside the gene matches. The CDR3 starts with the cysteine, ends with the phenylalanine, and has 14 residues. Only the CDR3 portion is preserved as DNA: 42 bases, with reading frame beginning at the first base. CDR1 and CDR2, looked up from the germline V gene, are MNHNS and SASEGT. General findings and caveats noted by the study authors: Because no samples from the day 14 peak response were available, repertoires could be characterized only after the peak T cell response. Participants were mostly white British, with more females than males. The authors suggested clonal diversity may have been underestimated. Conclusions about previously exposed vaccinees are limited because only a handful of AZD1222 recipients were SARS-CoV-2 seropositive at baseline. Nearly half of unique spike-specific TCRs reportedly recognized epitopes outside regions mutated in the B.1.351 and B.1.1.7 variants. In the small 56-69-year group, the increase in depth fell short of significance, most likely because of low power. The vaccine-associated CD4 TCRs covered the entire spike protein, and the dominant responses fell in regions 160-218 and 743-854. Spike-specific TCR breadth and depth rose significantly after two AZD1222 doses compared with day 0 and with MenACWY recipients.

The CDR3 regions of human TCRbeta chains were subjected to immunosequencing. The authors' pipeline ran thus. Repertoire TCRs were checked for matches against a reference library of SARS-CoV-2-specific TCRs that had been generated using the MIRA antigen-specificity platform. Breadth was defined as the fraction of unique TCRs that were SARS-CoV-2-associated. Depth was defined as the fraction of total T cells that were SARS-CoV-2-associated. Using the MIRA data, each spike-specific TCR was assigned both to the spike region to which the TCR was reactive and to a CD4 or CD8 class. Log10-transformed breadth and depth values were compared by one-way ANOVA with Sidak's multiple comparisons tests. TCRdb retrieved this table from immuneACCESS and kept in-frame rearrangements only. Not all clones are present; in checked studies, unresolved V genes account for under half, and no reason is known for the remainder. V and J calls and clone size are copied from that table; D and trimming were computed from the DNA. The sample table holds 150,000 to 200,000 clones, of which about 90% were seen once. The top ten clonotypes cover 6.1% of the sample.

Per the publication, the time point label means: baseline before first vaccination. Vaccinee samples were obtained from the UK trials COV001 and COV002, which included a single-blind randomized controlled phase 2/3 trial of AZD1222 (ChAdOx1 nCoV-19) in healthy adults. For TCRbeta chain sequencing, PBMC samples from trial participants were taken at day 0 and at day 28 after the second dose. With regard to this clone: What this receptor recognizes is not known. There are no base qualities to consult, and no much larger clone falls within one base.

The chain joins TRBV6-1 to TRBJ2-7, with 7 bases matching TRBD1. The sample in question was peripheral blood, obtained on day 0 of AZD1222 vaccination. The TCR comes from an adult in good health. In nucleotides, the sequence is TGTGCCAGCAGTGAGAGACAGGGCGCCTACGAGCAGTACTTC. Translated, it reads CASSERQGAYEQYF.